This T cell receptor beta chain was sequenced in a study of T cell responses to AZD1222 COVID-19 vaccine. The germline CDR1 and CDR2 sequences are MDHEN and SYDVKM. This CDR3 is built from 14 residues. The junction had 6 bases not matched to a gene; V was cut back by 6 bases and J by 8 bases. Study-wide points: Two AZD1222 doses significantly raised spike-specific TCR breadth and depth over controls. It should be noted that donors were predominantly white British and more often female, and clonal diversity was possibly underestimated. Regions left unmutated in variants are reportedly the target of nearly half of spike-specific TCRs. Repertoire collection took place solely once the T cell response had peaked.

About this clone: Antigen specificity is unknown.

Method: immunoSEQ multiplex PCR; TCRdb's copy keeps in-frame clones and lacks some. The table includes about 150,000 clones, 70% to 90% detected once. The source material was peripheral blood, sampled 28 days after the second dose of the MenACWY control vaccine. The receptor comes from an adult who received the MenACWY meningococcal vaccine as a control. The chain recombines TRBV28 with TRBJ1-4, with 10 bases fitting TRBD1. CDR3 nucleotide sequence: TGTGCCAGCAGGACCGGGACAGGGGTGGAAAAACTGTTTTTT. Protein: CASRTGTGVEKLFF.